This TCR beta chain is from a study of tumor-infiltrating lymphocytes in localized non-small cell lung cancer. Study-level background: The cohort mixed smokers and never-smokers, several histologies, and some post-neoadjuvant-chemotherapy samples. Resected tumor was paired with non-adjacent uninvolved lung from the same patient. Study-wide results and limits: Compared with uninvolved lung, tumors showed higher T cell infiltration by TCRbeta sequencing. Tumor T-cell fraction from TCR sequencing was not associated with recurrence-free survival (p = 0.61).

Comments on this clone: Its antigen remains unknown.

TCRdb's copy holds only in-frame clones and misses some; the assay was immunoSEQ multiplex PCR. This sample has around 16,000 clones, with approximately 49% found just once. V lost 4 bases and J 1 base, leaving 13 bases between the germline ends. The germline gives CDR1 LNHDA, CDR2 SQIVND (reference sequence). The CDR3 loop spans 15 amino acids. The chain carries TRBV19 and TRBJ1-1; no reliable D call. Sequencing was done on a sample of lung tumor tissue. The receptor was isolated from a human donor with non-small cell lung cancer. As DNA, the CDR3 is TGTGCCAGTAGTAGTCCGGGAGTACAGAACACTGAAGCTTTCTTT. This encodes CASSSPGVQNTEAFF.